The 31 T cell receptor beta chains given below trace back to one sample, sequenced in a study of control samples from healthy donors and cancer patients. TCRdb's table, derived via immunoSEQ multiplex PCR, lists solely in-frame clones and lacks some. The data show 150,000 to 200,000 clones, 90% seen once. Material for sequencing was blood. The receptors stem from a woman between 45 and 65 years old in good health.

The chain links TRBV6-5 to TRBJ1-2, with 9 bases lining up with TRBD1. The CDR3 covers 14 residues. Germline V CDR1 and CDR2: MNHEY, SVGAGI. After removal of 9 bases from V and 6 bases from J, the junction contained 11 bases not matched to a gene. CDR3 amino acids: CASSPTGGWDGYTF. CDR3 bases: TGTGCCAGTTCCCCTACAGGGGGCTGGGATGGCTACACCTTC.

The chain couples TRBV5-1 to TRBJ1-1; no clear D gene. Germline CDR1 SGHRS, CDR2 YFSETQ. V dropped 0 bases and J dropped 2 bases, with 8 bases sitting between them. The CDR3 consists of 14 residues. The CDR3: CASSLERVNTEAFF. The CDR3 region has the DNA TGCGCCAGCAGCTTGGAACGGGTAAACACTGAAGCTTTCTTT. Full variable domain (remainder filled in from reference TRBV5-1 and TRBJ1-1): KAGVTQTPRYLIKTRGQQVTLSCSPISGHRSVSWYQQTPGQGLQFLFEYFSETQRNKGNFPGRFSGRQFSNSRSEMNVSTLELGDSALYLCASSLERVNTEAFFGQGTRLTVV.

Only one count was recorded for this clone. The rearrangement links TRBV27 to TRBJ1-6, with D unclear. Trimming cost V 3 bases and J 7 bases, with 10 bases left between them. This CDR3 is built from 14 residues. Germline V CDR1 and CDR2: MNHEY, SMNVEV (reference sequence). For the CDR3, the DNA is TGTGCCAGCAGTTTCGGGCCATTGAATTCACCCCTCCACTTT. This encodes CASSFGPLNSPLHF.

The chain carries TRBV28 and TRBJ1-1, with D maybe TRBD1 (5 bases). V lost 4 bases and J lost 4, with 13 bases in between. Germline assignment: CDR1 MDHEN and CDR2 SYDVKM. The CDR3 sequence is 14 residues long. The CDR3 region has the DNA TGTGCCAGCAGTTCCCCTGGGGGGGGCACTGAAGCTTTCTTT. Protein sequence: CASSSPGGGTEAFF.

The V call is TRBV7-2, the J call TRBJ2-2; TRBD2 matches at 12 bases. Germline trimming cut 2 bases from V and 4 bases from J; bases unmatched to any gene: 11. The germline CDR1 and CDR2 sequences are SGHTA and FQGNSA. CDR3 length equals 19 residues. DNA for the CDR3: TGTGCCAGCAGCTTAATCTCTCTCCTAGCGGGAGGGGCCACCGGGGAGCTGTTTTTT. Residues: CASSLISLLAGGATGELFF.

This clone has more than one count but fewer than ten. This chain joins TRBV10-2 and TRBJ2-7, with TRBD2 matching over 11 bases. The V gene end was trimmed by 0 bases and the J gene end by 6 bases; junction bases not matched to a gene: 7. The CDR3 contains 16 residues. Germline V gene sequence: CDR1 WSHSY, CDR2 SAAADI. The CDR3 reads CASSESLGLAGGEQYF. The DNA for the CDR3 is TGCGCCAGCAGTGAGTCTCTAGGTCTAGCGGGAGGCGAGCAGTACTTC.

This clone was counted between two and nine times. The rearrangement joins TRBV6-5 to TRBJ2-3, with D hard to call. V was pared by 6 bases and J by 6 bases, with 13 bases between. The CDR3 totals 13 residues. Germline CDR1 is MNHEY and CDR2 is SVGAGI. CDR3 amino acids: CASSRMFPDTQYF. Written as DNA, the CDR3 is TGTGCCAGCAGCCGGATGTTCCCGGATACGCAGTATTTT.

The CDR3 DNA is TGTGCCAGCAGTTTATCTGGGTCACCCCTCCACTTT. Protein: CASSLSGSPLHF. The rearrangement joins TRBV12-3 or TRBV12-4 to TRBJ1-6; D unclear. The CDR3 contains 12 residues. Trimming left V 2 bases short and J 10 bases short, with 6 bases between.

The V call is TRBV28, the J call TRBJ1-5; 7 bases map to TRBD1. V shed 1 base and J 4 bases; nucleotides not matched to a gene: 4. This CDR3 has 15 residues. Germline V lookup: CDR1 MDHEN, CDR2 SYDVKM. Written as DNA, the CDR3 is TGTGCCAGCAGTTTATTAGGGGACAGTAATCAGCCCCAGCATTTT. Amino acid sequence: CASSLLGDSNQPQHF.

The V gene is TRBV18, the J gene TRBJ1-3; D gene ambiguous. Germline assignment: CDR1 KGHSH and CDR2 LQKENI. V lost 3 bases to trimming and J lost 2 bases, with 11 bases between them. The CDR3 is 15 residues long. The chain's CDR3 is CASSPQGQPGNTIYF. As DNA, the CDR3 is TGTGCCAGCTCACCTCAAGGGCAGCCTGGAAACACCATATATTTT. Variable domain in full (rest from reference TRBV18 and TRBJ1-3): NAGVMQNPRHLVRRRGQEARLRCSPMKGHSHVYWYRQLPEEGLKFMVYLQKENIIDESGMPKERFSAEFPKEGPSILRIQQVVRGDSAAYFCASSPQGQPGNTIYFGEGSWLTVV.

The rearrangement links TRBV6-5 to TRBJ2-5, with 9 bases aligning to TRBD1. Germline V lookup: CDR1 MNHEY, CDR2 SVGAGI. This CDR3 has 15 residues. Trimming cost V 5 bases and J 5 bases; bases outside gene matches: 9. CDR3 sequence: CASSPRDRVGETQYF. The CDR3 nucleotides are TGTGCCAGCAGTCCGCGGGACAGGGTCGGGGAGACCCAGTACTTC.

This chain connects TRBV7-9 to TRBJ1-5; perhaps TRBD1 as D (6 bases). Germline CDR1 is SEHNR and CDR2 is FQNEAQ (reference sequence). The length of the CDR3 is 15 residues. Trimming pared 5 bases from V and 7 bases from J, leaving 18 bases between. The CDR3 DNA sequence: TGTGCCAGCAGCCCCATGGGGGCGGAAAGCCAGCCCCAGCATTTT. Translation: CASSPMGAESQPQHF.

This chain links TRBV11-2 with TRBJ1-2; unclear D gene. The germline CDR1 and CDR2 sequences are SGHAT and FQNNGV. V lost 4 bases, J lost 2 bases, and 11 bases lay in between. The CDR3 consists of 14 residues. The CDR3 is CASSSIQTNYGYTF. The CDR3, as DNA: TGTGCCAGCAGCTCGATACAGACCAACTATGGCTACACCTTC.

The rearrangement links TRBV5-4 to TRBJ1-2; D gene ambiguous. Germline loops: CDR1 SGHNT, CDR2 YYREEE (reference sequence). This CDR3 is 14 amino acids long. V gave up 4 bases and J gave up 4 bases, with 14 bases separating them. Written as DNA, the CDR3 is TGTGCCAGCAGCGTCCCAGTTACTCCCTATGGCTACACCTTC. This gives the protein CASSVPVTPYGYTF.

The chain is built from TRBV28 and TRBJ1-6; D possibly corresponds to TRBD1 (6 bases). CDR3 size: 13 residues. V was pared by 11 bases and J by 6 bases, with 14 bases between. Germline values: CDR1 MDHEN, CDR2 SYDVKM. The CDR3 nucleotides read TGTGCCGGGGGGGGCGACCTTAATTCACCCCTCCACTTT. Residues: CAGGGDLNSPLHF. Full variable domain (missing parts from reference TRBV28 and TRBJ1-6): DVKVTQSSRYLVKRTGEKVFLECVQDMDHENMFWYRQDPGLGLRLIYFSYDVKMKEKGDIPEGYSVSREKKERFSLILESASTNQTSMYLCAGGGDLNSPLHFGNGTRLTVT.

This clone came up once. V and J are TRBV4-2 and TRBJ1-5; tentative D call: TRBD1 (6 bases). The germline gives CDR1 LGHNA, CDR2 YNFKEQ. This CDR3 contains 14 residues. Trimming took 0 bases from V and 7 from J, leaving 10 bases between them. In nucleotides, the CDR3 is TGTGCCAGCAGCCAAGAGAGGGGGGGGCAGCCCCAGCATTTT. Translation: CASSQERGGQPQHF.

The V gene is TRBV5-1, the J gene TRBJ2-3; 11 nucleotides align to TRBD2. The CDR3 is 15 residues long. With 4 bases clipped from V and 5 bases from J, the junction kept 6 bases outside the gene matches. From germline, CDR1 is SGHRS and CDR2 YFSETQ. The CDR3 nucleotides are TGCGCCAGCAGCACCGTTAGCGGGGGGGGAGATACGCAGTATTTT. Its protein is CASSTVSGGGDTQYF.

CDR3 sequence: CASSTVQGDYGYTF. CDR3 nucleotide sequence: TGTGCCAGTAGTACGGTACAGGGGGACTATGGCTACACCTTC. The chain uses TRBV19 and TRBJ1-2, with 8 bases aligning to TRBD1. Per the germline V gene, CDR1 is LNHDA and CDR2 is SQIVND (reference sequence). CDR3 length equals 14 residues. V shed 4 bases, J shed 3 bases, and the junction held 4 bases outside the gene matches. Full variable domain (remainder filled in from reference TRBV19 and TRBJ1-2): DGGITQSPKYLFRKEGQNVTLSCEQNLNHDAMYWYRQDPGQGLRLIYYSQIVNDFQKGDIAEGYSVSREKKESFPLTVTSAQKNPTAFYLCASSTVQGDYGYTFGSGTRLTVV.

As DNA, the CDR3 is TGCGCCAGCAGCTCCACAGCGGGACAGGGGGCAGGCTACACCTTC. Protein sequence: CASSSTAGQGAGYTF. The chain joins TRBV4-1 to TRBJ1-2; TRBD1 matches at 12 bases. The germline V gene encodes CDR1 MGHRA and CDR2 YSYEKL. The CDR3 is 15 amino acids. The trim removed 5 bases at V and 8 bases at J, leaving 9 bases unmatched.

The rearrangement uses TRBV7-2 and TRBJ2-3; possible D gene TRBD2, 5 bases. The CDR3 runs to 12 residues. Trimming shortened V by 2 bases and J by 15 bases, and 15 bases separated the two germline ends. Germline CDR1 and CDR2: SGHTA and FQGNSA. CDR3 coding DNA: TGTGCCAGCAGCTTATTTGAGGGCCCGCGATATTTT. Translation gives CASSLFEGPRYF.

This clone was recorded once. The V and J genes are TRBV5-4 and TRBJ2-5, with D possibly matching TRBD2 (5 bases). This CDR3 has 14 residues. Trimming pared 2 bases from V and 2 bases from J, leaving 10 bases between. Looked up from germline, CDR1 is SGHNT and CDR2 is YYREEE (reference sequence). The CDR3 DNA follows: TGTGCCAGCAGCTTACCGGGGAAGCAAGAGACCCAGTACTTC. Translation: CASSLPGKQETQYF.

The chain combines TRBV28 with TRBJ1-2; a possible D gene is TRBD1 (5 bases). Trimming took off 6 bases at V and 0 bases at J, with 11 bases between the two ends. The CDR3 sequence is 14 residues long. Germline CDR1 is MDHEN and CDR2 is SYDVKM. The CDR3, as DNA: TGTGCCAGCAGCCAGGGTTTTTCTAACTATGGCTACACCTTC. It yields the protein CASSQGFSNYGYTF.

The chain has TRBV9 and TRBJ2-3; no definite D call. V was clipped by 4 bases and J by 2 bases, with 11 bases between them. Germline V lookup: CDR1 SGDLS, CDR2 YYNGEE. CDR3 length equals 14 residues. CDR3 DNA: TGTGCCAGCAGCCTCTCCTTTCCCACAGATACGCAGTATTTT. It translates to CASSLSFPTDTQYF.

The rearrangement uses TRBV10-3 and TRBJ1-1; 9 nucleotides line up with TRBD1. Trimming at V came to 6 bases and at J to 4 bases, leaving 6 bases not matched to a gene. The germline V gene has CDR1 ENHRY and CDR2 SYGVKD. The CDR3 has 14 amino acids. The CDR3 loop is CAISRGQGGTEAFF. DNA for the CDR3: TGTGCCATCAGCCGGGGACAGGGTGGCACTGAAGCTTTCTTT.

The V gene is TRBV5-4, the J gene TRBJ2-1, with D perhaps assigned TRBD1 or TRBD2 (5 bases each). The germline V and J ends were trimmed by 0 bases and 11 bases, with 9 bases remaining between them. Germline loops: CDR1 SGHNT, CDR2 YYREEE (reference sequence). This CDR3 is built from 12 residues. The CDR3 protein is CASSLARGQQFF. As DNA, the CDR3 is TGTGCCAGCAGCTTGGCAAGGGGACAGCAGTTCTTC.

This sequence joins TRBV6-2 or TRBV6-3 and TRBJ2-5; tentative D call: TRBD2 (5 bases). Germline CDR1 and CDR2: MNHEY and SVGEGT. The CDR3 covers 14 residues. V was cut by 5 bases and J by 2 bases, with 12 bases left in between. CDR3 nucleotide sequence: TGTGCCAGCAGTCCGACCCGGGGACAAGAGACCCAGTACTTC. Translated, it gives CASSPTRGQETQYF.

The chain carries TRBV5-1 and TRBJ1-2; no definite D call. The V and J ends lost 7 bases and 4 bases respectively, with 20 bases between them. Germline V gives CDR1 SGHRS, CDR2 YFSETQ. The CDR3 is made up of 15 amino acids. This CDR3 reads CASSLGQAEPYGYTF. DNA for the CDR3: TGCGCCAGCTCCCTAGGGCAGGCAGAACCCTATGGCTACACCTTC.

J is TRBJ2-3 and V is TRBV19, with D hard to call. V gave up 3 bases and J gave up 2 bases, with 6 bases separating them. Per germline, CDR1 LNHDA and CDR2 SQIVND (reference sequence). The CDR3 is 13 residues long. The CDR3 nucleotides are TGTGCCAGTAGTATCGGGTTCACAGATACGCAGTATTTT. Protein product: CASSIGFTDTQYF.

J is TRBJ2-3 and V is TRBV5-1; D tentatively reads TRBD1 or TRBD2 (5 bases each). Germline V lookup: CDR1 SGHRS, CDR2 YFSETQ. The CDR3 covers 17 residues. V shed 0 bases and J shed 0 bases, with 14 bases lying between them. In nucleotides, the CDR3 is TGCGCCAGCAGCTTGGGATACGGGGCGCCCAGCACAGATACGCAGTATTTT. Protein sequence: CASSLGYGAPSTDTQYF.

The V and J genes are TRBV28 and TRBJ2-3; 10 bases are a match to TRBD1. The CDR3 has 16 residues. The germline V gene encodes CDR1 MDHEN and CDR2 SYDVKM. V dropped 6 bases and J dropped 5; count of bases not matched to a gene: 11. The CDR3 sequence: CASREPRDRGGDTQYF. The CDR3 DNA sequence: TGTGCCAGCAGGGAGCCCCGGGACAGGGGAGGAGATACGCAGTATTTT.

V gene TRBV28 combines with J gene TRBJ2-5; 10 nucleotides match TRBD1. The CDR3 extends over 14 amino acids. The germline CDR1 and CDR2 sequences are MDHEN and SYDVKM. The V and J ends lost 6 bases and 4 bases, in that order; junction bases with no gene match: 5. CDR3 coding DNA: TGTGCCAGCAGGGCAAGGGACAGGGGAGAGACCCAGTACTTC. It codes for CASRARDRGETQYF.